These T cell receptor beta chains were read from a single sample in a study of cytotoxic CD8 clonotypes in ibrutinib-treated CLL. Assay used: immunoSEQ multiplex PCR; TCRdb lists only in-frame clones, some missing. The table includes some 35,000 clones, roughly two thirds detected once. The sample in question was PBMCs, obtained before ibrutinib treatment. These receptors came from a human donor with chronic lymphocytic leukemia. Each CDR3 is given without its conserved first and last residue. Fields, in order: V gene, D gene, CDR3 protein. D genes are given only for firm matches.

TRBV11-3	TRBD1	ASSYRGQVVEQY
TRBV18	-	ASSPSMKDEQY
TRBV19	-	ASTPLGAGDYNEQF
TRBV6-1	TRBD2	ASLGGRASYNEQF
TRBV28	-	ASSPGGYEQY
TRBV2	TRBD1	ASSAGGHGELF
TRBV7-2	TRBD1	ASSLAPSGTGYSKQY
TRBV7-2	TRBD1	ASSGRRGDLPQPQH
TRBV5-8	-	ASSLAPSYEQY
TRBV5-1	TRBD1	ASSSVGTGKDYT
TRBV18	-	ASSPPGGDEKLF
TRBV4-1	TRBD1	ASSQGTGYGQPQH
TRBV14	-	ASSQGWAQPQY
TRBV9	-	ASSVSASALPYNEQF
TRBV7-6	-	ASSFQTMGSPLH
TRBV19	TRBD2	ASSIGLAGTYEQY
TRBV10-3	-	AISEADRSSYEQY
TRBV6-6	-	ASSYSYRSSYEQY
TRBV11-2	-	ASSLGVDGKLF
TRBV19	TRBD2	ASSWTSGSSYNEQF
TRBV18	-	ASSPPGALGSEQY
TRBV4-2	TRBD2	ASSQDLGGVAGELF
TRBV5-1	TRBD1	ASSLRPGQDYEQY
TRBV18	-	ASSPHHQETQY
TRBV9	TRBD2	ASSRGEAGTQY
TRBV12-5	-	ASAGVTGELF
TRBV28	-	ASSPVSSQGYEQY
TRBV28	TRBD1	ASSSGTGSWQF
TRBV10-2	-	ASVDSDNTGELF